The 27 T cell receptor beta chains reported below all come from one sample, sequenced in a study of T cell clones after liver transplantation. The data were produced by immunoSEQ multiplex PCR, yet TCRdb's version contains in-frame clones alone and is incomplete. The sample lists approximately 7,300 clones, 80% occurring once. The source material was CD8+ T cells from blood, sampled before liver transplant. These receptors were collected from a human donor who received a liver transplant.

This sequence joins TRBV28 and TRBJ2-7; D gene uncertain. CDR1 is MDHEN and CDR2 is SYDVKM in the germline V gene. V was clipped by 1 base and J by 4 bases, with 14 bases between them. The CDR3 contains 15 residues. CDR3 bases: TGTGCCAGCAGTTTATCTTACGACGGAGTTTACGAGCAGTACTTC. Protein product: CASSLSYDGVYEQYF.

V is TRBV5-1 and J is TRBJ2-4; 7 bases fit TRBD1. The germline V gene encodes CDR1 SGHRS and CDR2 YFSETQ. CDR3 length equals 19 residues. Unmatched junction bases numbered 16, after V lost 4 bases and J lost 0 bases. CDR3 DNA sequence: TGCGCCAGCAGCACCGGATTCACAGGGGTTATCCTAGCCAAAAACATTCAGTACTTC. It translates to CASSTGFTGVILAKNIQYF. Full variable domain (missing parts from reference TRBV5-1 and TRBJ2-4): KAGVTQTPRYLIKTRGQQVTLSCSPISGHRSVSWYQQTPGQGLQFLFEYFSETQRNKGNFPGRFSGRQFSNSRSEMNVSTLELGDSALYLCASSTGFTGVILAKNIQYFGAGTRLSVL.

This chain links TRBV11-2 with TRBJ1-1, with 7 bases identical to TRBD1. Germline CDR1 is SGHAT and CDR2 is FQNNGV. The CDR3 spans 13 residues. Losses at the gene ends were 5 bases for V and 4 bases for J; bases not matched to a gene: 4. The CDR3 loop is CASSIGGGTEAFF. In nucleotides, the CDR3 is TGTGCCAGCAGCATAGGGGGCGGCACTGAAGCTTTCTTT.

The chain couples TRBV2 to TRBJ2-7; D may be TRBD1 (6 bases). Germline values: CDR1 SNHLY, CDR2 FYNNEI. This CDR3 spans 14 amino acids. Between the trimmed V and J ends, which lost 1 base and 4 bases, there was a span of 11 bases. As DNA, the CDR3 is TGTGCCAGCAGTGAAGTTCAGGGGATATACGAGCAGTACTTC. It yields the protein CASSEVQGIYEQYF.

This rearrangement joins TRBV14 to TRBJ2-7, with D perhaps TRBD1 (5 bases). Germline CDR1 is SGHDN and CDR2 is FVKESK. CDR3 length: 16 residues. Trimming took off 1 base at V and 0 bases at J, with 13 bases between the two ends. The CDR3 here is CASSQVDSRSSYEQYF. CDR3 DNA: TGTGCCAGCAGCCAAGTCGACAGCCGGAGCTCCTACGAGCAGTACTTC. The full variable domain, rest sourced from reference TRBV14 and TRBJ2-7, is EAGVTQFPSHSVIEKGQTVTLRCDPISGHDNLYWYRRVMGKEIKFLLHFVKESKQDESGMPNNRFLAERTGGTYSTLKVQPAELEDSGVYFCASSQVDSRSSYEQYFGPGTRLTVT.

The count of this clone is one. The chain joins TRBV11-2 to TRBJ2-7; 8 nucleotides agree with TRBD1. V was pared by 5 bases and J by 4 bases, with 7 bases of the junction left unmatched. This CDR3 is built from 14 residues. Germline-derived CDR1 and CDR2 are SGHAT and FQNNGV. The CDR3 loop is CASSTGTGGYEQYF. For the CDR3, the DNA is TGTGCCAGCAGCACCGGGACAGGCGGGTACGAGCAGTACTTC.

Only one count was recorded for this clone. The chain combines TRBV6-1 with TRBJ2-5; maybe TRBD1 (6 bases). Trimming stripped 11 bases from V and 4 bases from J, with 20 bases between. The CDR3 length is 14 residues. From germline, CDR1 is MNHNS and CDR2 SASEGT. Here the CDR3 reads CAGSRTGSRETQYF. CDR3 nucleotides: TGTGCCGGCTCGCGAACAGGGTCCCGAGAGACCCAGTACTTC.

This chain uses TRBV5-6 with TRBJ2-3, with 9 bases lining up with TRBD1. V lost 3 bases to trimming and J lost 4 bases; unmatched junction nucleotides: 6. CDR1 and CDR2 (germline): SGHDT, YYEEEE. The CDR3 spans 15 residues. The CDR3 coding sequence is TGTGCCAGCAGCTGGGACAGGGTTAGTGCAGATACGCAGTATTTT. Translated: CASSWDRVSADTQYF.

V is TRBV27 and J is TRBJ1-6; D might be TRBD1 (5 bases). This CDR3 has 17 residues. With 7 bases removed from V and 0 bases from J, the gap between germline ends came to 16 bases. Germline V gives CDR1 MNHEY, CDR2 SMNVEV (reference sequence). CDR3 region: CASTRDLLSSYNSPLHF. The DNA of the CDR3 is TGTGCCAGCACGCGGGACTTACTGAGCTCCTATAATTCACCCCTCCACTTT.

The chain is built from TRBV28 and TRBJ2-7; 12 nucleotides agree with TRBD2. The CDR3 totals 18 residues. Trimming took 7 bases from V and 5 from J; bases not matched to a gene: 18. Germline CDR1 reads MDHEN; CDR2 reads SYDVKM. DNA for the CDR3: TGTGCCAGCATCAAGGCACTAGCGGGGGGTCTAAAAAGTAACGAGCAGTACTTC. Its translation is CASIKALAGGLKSNEQYF. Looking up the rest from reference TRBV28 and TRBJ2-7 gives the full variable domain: DVKVTQSSRYLVKRTGEKVFLECVQDMDHENMFWYRQDPGLGLRLIYFSYDVKMKEKGDIPEGYSVSREKKERFSLILESASTNQTSMYLCASIKALAGGLKSNEQYFGPGTRLTVT.

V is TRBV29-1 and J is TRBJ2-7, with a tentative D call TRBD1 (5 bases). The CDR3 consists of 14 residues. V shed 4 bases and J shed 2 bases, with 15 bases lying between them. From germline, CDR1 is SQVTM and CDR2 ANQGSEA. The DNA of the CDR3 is TGCAGCGTTGCGAAAGGGGCCGGAACCTACGAGCAGTACTTC. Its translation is CSVAKGAGTYEQYF.

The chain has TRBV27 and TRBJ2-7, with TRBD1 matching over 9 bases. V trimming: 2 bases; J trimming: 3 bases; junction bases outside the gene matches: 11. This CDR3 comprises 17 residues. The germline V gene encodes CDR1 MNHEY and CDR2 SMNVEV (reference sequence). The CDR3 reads CASSLEGQGRGDYEQYF. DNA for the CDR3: TGTGCCAGCAGTTTAGAGGGACAGGGTCGAGGGGACTACGAGCAGTACTTC.

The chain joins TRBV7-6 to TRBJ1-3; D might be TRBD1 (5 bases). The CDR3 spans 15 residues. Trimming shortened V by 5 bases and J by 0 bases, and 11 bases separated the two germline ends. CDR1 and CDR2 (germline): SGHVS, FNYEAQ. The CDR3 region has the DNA TGTGCCAGCAGCCTAGACAGCAACTCTGGAAACACCATATATTTT. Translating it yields CASSLDSNSGNTIYF.

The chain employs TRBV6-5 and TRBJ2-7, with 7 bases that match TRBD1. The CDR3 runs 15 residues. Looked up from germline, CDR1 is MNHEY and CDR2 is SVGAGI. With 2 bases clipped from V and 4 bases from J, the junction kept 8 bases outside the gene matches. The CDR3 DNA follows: TGTGCCAGCAGTTACGCCACGACAGGGCGGTACGAGCAGTACTTC. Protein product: CASSYATTGRYEQYF.

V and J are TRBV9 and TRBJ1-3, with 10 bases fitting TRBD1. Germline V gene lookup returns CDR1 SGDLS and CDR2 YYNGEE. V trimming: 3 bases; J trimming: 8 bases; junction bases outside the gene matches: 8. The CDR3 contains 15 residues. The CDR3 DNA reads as TGTGCCAGCAGCGGGGCCGGGACAGGGGTGGACACCATATATTTT. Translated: CASSGAGTGVDTIYF.

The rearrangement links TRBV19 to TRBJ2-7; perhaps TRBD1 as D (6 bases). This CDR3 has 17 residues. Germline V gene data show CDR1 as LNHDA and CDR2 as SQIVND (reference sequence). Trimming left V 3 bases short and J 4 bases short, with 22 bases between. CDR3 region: CASSMYSARGYAYEQYF. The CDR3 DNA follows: TGTGCCAGTAGTATGTATTCGGCCAGGGGCTACGCTTACGAGCAGTACTTC.

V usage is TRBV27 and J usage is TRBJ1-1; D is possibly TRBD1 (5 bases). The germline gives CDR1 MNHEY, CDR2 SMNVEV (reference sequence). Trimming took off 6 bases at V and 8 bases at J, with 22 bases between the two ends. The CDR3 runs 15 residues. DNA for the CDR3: TGTGCCAGCAGCCCCCGACTGGGGACTCTTCAGGAAGCTTTCTTT. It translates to CASSPRLGTLQEAFF.

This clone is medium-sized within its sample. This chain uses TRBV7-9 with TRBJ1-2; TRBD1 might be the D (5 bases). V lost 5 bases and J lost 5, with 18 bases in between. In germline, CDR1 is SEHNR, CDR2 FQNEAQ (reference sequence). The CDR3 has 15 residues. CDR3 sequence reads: CASSLSRDGGYGYTF. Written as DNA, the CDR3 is TGTGCCAGCAGCCTCTCCCGGGACGGGGGGTATGGCTACACCTTC.

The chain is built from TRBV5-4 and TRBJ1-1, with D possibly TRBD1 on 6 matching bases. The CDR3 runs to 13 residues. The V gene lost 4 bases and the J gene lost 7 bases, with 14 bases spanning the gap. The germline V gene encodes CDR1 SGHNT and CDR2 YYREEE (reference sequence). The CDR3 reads CASSGGGAIEAFF. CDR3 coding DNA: TGTGCCAGCAGCGGTGGGGGGGCAATTGAAGCTTTCTTT.

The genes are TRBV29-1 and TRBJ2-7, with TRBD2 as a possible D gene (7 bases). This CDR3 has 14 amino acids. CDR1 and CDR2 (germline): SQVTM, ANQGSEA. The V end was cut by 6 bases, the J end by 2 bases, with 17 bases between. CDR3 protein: CSVVGAGEAYEQYF. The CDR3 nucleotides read TGCAGCGTAGTGGGGGCGGGGGAGGCCTACGAGCAGTACTTC.

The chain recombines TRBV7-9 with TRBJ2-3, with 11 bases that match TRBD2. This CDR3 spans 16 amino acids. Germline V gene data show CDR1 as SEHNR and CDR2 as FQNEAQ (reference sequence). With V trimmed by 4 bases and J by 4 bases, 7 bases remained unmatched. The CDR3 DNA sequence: TGTGCCAGCAGCTCAGCGACTAGCGGGGTCCCAGATACGCAGTATTTT. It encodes CASSSATSGVPDTQYF.

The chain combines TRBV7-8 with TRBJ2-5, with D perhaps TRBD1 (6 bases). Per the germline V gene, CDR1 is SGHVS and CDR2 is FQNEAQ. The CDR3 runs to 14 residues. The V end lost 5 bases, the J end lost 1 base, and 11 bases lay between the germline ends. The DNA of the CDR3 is TGTGCCAGCAGCGCCTGGGACACCCAAGAGACCCAGTACTTC. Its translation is CASSAWDTQETQYF.

For the CDR3, the DNA is TGTGCCAGCAGCTTTACAGTATCTGAAAAACTGTTTTTT. It encodes CASSFTVSEKLFF. This chain links TRBV5-6 with TRBJ1-4; no clear D. The ends were cut back, 2 bases at V and 7 bases at J, with 9 bases in the middle. The CDR3 contains 13 residues. The V gene's germline CDR1 is SGHDT and CDR2 YYEEEE.

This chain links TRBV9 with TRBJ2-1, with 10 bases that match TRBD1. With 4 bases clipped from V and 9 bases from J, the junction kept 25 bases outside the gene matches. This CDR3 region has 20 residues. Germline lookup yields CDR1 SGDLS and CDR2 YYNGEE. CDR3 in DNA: TGTGCCAGCAGCCCCCGACAGGGGGCGAATAGCGGGGACTTATACGGTGAGCAGTTCTTC. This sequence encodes CASSPRQGANSGDLYGEQFF.

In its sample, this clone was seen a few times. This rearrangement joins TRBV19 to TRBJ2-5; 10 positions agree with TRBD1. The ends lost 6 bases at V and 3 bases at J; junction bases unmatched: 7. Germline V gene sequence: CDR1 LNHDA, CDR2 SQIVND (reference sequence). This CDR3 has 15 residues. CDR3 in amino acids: CASSYRDRGEETQYF. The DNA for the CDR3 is TGTGCCAGTAGCTACCGGGACAGGGGAGAAGAGACCCAGTACTTC.

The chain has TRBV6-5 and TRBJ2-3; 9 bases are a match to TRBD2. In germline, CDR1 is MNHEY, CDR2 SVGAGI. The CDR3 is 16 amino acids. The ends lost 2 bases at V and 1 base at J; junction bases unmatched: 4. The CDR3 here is CASSYTAGGRTDTQYF. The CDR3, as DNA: TGTGCCAGCAGTTACACGGCGGGGGGGCGCACAGATACGCAGTATTTT.

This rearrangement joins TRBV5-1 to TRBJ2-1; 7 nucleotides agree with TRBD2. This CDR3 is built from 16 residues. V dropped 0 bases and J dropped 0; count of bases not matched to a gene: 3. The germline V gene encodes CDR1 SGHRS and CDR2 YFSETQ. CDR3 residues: CASSLAGGSSYNEQFF. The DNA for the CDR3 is TGCGCCAGCAGCTTGGCCGGGGGGAGCTCCTACAATGAGCAGTTCTTC.